This T cell receptor beta chain is from a study of beta chain features in type 1 diabetes. This clone was seen only a few times. TCRB transcripts that were expressed got sequenced, as all of the isolated RNA had been reverse transcribed. Assay: immunoSEQ multiplex PCR; the TCRdb copy retains only in-frame clones and omits some. The table records 330,000 or so clones, about 20% of them present only once. Heparinised blood was drawn once per donor, averaging around 120 mL. The sequenced sample was naive CD4+ T cells from blood. The sequence came from a young woman in good health.

This CDR3 reads CASSIVRGQAIRGYTF. As DNA, the CDR3 is TGTGCCAGTAGTATAGTTCGGGGACAGGCCATCCGTGGCTACACCTTC. V usage is TRBV19 and J usage is TRBJ1-2; 8 nucleotides match TRBD1. With 1 base clipped from V and 7 bases from J, the junction kept 11 bases outside the gene matches. This CDR3 comprises 16 residues. The germline CDR1 and CDR2 sequences are LNHDA and SQIVND (reference sequence).